This TCR beta chain stems from a study of early T cells in non-severe SARS-CoV-2 infection. Study context: Sequencing of bulk RNA from unsorted whole blood was done, without chain pairing.

The V gene's germline CDR1 is MDHEN and CDR2 SYDVKM. The CDR3 is 13 residues long. Trimming removed 3 bases from V and 5 bases from J, with 10 bases in between. Individual cDNA molecules carried attached unique molecular identifiers. TCRdb re-analysed the 5' RACE reads in MiXCR, keeping a single row per CDR3 protein. The sample carries 80,000 to 95,000 distinct CDR3 sequences, approximately 17% recorded once. Whole-study findings and limits: VDJdb matching skewed toward anti-spike CD8 responses, missing private and CD4 specificities.

This clonotype was observed a few times. The antigen remains unidentified. The rearrangement uses TRBV28 and TRBJ1-1; D call uncertain. This sample comprised whole blood, obtained at baseline. This clonotype was sampled from an adult who was a healthcare worker with PCR-confirmed SARS-CoV-2 infection or an uninfected control (not recorded which). The CDR3 DNA is TGTGCCAGCAGTTTGGCTCGTAGAACTGAAGCTTTCTTT. It encodes CASSLARRTEAFF.